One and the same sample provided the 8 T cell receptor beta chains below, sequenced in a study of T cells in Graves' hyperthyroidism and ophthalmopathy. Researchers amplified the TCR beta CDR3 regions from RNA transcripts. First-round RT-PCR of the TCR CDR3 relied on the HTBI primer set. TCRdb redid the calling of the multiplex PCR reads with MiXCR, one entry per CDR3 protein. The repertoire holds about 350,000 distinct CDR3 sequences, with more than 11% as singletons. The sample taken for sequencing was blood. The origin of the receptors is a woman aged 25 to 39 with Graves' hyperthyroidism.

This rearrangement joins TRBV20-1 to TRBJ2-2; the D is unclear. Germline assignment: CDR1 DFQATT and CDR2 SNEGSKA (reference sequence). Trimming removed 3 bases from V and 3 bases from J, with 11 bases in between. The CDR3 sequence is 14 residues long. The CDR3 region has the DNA TGCAGTGCTAGGGTGGTAGGGTACACCGGGGAGCTGTTTTTT. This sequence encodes CSARVVGYTGELFF.

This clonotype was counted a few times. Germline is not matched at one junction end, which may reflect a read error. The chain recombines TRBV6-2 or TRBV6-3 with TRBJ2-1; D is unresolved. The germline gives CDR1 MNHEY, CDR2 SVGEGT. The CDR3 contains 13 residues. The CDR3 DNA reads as TGTGCCAGCAGCCCCACATTGGTCAATGGGCAGTTCTTC. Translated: CASSPTLVNGQFF.

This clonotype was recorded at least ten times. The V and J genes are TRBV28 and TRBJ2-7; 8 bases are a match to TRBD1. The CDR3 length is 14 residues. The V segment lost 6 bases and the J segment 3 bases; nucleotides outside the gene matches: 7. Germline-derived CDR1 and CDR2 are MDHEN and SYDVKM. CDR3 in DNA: TGTGCCAGCAGGATCTCAGGGGGCGGCTACGAGCAGTACTTC. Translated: CASRISGGGYEQYF.

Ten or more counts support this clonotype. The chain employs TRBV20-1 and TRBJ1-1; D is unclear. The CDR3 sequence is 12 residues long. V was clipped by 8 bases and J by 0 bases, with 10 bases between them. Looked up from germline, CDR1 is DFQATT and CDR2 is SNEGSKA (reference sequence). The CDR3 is CSQSRVNTEAFF. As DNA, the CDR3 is TGCAGTCAATCCCGGGTGAACACTGAAGCTTTCTTT.

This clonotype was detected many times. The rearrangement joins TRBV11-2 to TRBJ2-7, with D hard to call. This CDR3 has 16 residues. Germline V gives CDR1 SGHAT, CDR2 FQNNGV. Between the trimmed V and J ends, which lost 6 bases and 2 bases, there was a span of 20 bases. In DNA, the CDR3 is TGTGCCAGCAGGCTCATCGGACGGCAACGAACCTACGAGCAGTACTTC. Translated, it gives CASRLIGRQRTYEQYF.

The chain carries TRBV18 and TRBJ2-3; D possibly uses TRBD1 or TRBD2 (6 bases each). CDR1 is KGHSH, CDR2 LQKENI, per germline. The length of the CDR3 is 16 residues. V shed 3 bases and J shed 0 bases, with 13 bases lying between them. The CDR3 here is CASSPKGGTSTDTQYF. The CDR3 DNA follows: TGTGCCAGCTCACCCAAAGGGGGGACTAGCACAGATACGCAGTATTTT.

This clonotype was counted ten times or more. The CDR3 sequence is CASSLSRAGSPKVNEQYF. Here the CDR3 DNA reads TGTGCCAGCAGTTTATCACGGGCAGGGTCTCCCAAAGTGAACGAGCAGTACTTC. V is TRBV27 and J is TRBJ2-7; D might be TRBD1 (5 bases). In germline, CDR1 is MNHEY, CDR2 SMNVEV (reference sequence). V dropped 0 bases and J dropped 5 bases, with 23 bases sitting between them. The CDR3 runs to 18 residues.

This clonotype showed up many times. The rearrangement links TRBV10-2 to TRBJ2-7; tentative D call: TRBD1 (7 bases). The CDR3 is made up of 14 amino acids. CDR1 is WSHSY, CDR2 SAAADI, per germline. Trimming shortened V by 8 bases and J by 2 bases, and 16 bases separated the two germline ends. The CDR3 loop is CASGGGGFTYEQYF. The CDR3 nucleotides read TGCGCCAGCGGAGGGGGCGGGTTTACCTACGAGCAGTACTTC.